Listed below are T cell receptor beta chains from one sample, sequenced in a study of CD8 T cells in ankylosing spondylitis. TCRdb reprocessed the 5' RACE reads with MiXCR, giving one entry per CDR3 protein. The table includes 100,000 to 150,000 distinct CDR3 sequences, roughly 8.8% detected once. Sequences were obtained from blood, either unsorted or a sorted T cell fraction (not recorded which). All receptors derive from a male donor with ankylosing spondylitis or in good health (not recorded which). Each CDR3 is given with its conserved first and last residue. The D gene is left open where the match is weak. Clone size appears in some rows only: once, few, many, or a class for an expanded clone.

TRBJ2-3 many TRBD2 TRBV2 CASRPGLAGGQYF TGTGCCAGCAGACCCGGACTAGCGGGCGGTCAGTATTTT
TRBJ2-2 many TRBD2 TRBV20-1 CSARDLAEVGTGELFF TGCAGTGCTAGAGATCTAGCGGAGGTGGGGACCGGGGAGCTGTTTTTT
TRBJ2-7 few TRBD2 TRBV3-1 CASSRSQSGIGEQYF TGTGCCAGCAGCCGCTCCCAGAGCGGGATCGGCGAGCAGTACTTC
TRBJ2-1 many NA TRBV18 CASSPPSYNEQFF TGTGCCAGCTCACCGCCCTCCTACAATGAGCAGTTCTTC
TRBJ2-6 many NA TRBV5-1 CASSQSSGANVLTF TGCGCCAGCAGCCAATCCTCTGGGGCCAACGTCCTGACTTTC
TRBJ1-6 many NA TRBV6-5 CASSLQGDNSPLHF TGTGCCAGCAGTTTACAGGGAGATAATTCACCCCTCCACTTT
TRBJ2-7 many NA TRBV18 CASSATVSYEQYF TGTGCCAGCTCAGCTACTGTATCCTACGAGCAGTACTTC
TRBJ2-4 NA TRBD1 TRBV7-2 CASSFRPRDSIGNIQYF TGTGCCAGCAGCTTCCGACCTAGGGACAGCATCGGAAACATTCAGTACTTC
TRBJ2-7 NA NA TRBV12-1 CASSLGLRSYEQYF TGTGCCAGCAGCTTGGGGCTCCGCTCCTACGAGCAGTACTTC
TRBJ2-5 few NA TRBV20-1 CSQSHQETQYF TGCAGTCAAAGCCACCAAGAGACCCAGTACTTC
TRBJ1-4 few NA TRBV6-2/TRBV6-3 CASSYSYLLVGQALIAFEKLFF TGTGCCAGCAGTTACTCGTACCTTCTTGTCGGGCAGGCCCTGATTGCCTTTGAAAAACTGTTTTTT
TRBJ1-1 many TRBD1 TRBV5-1 CASSLKTGVSANTEAFF TGCGCCAGCAGCTTGAAAACAGGGGTTTCGGCGAACACTGAAGCTTTCTTT
TRBJ2-3 NA NA TRBV6-1 CASRRPRGDTQYF TGTGCCAGCAGACGACCCCGGGGAGATACGCAGTATTTT
TRBJ1-1 many NA TRBV5-6 CASSNHLNTEAFF TGTGCCAGCAGTAATCACTTGAACACTGAAGCTTTCTTT
TRBJ1-1 NA NA TRBV20-1 CSARSGDTEAFF TGCAGTGCTAGGTCAGGGGACACTGAAGCTTTCTTT
TRBJ2-1 many TRBD2 TRBV24-1 CATSGAGATYNEQFF TGTGCCACCAGTGGGGCGGGAGCAACCTACAATGAGCAGTTCTTC
TRBJ2-2 many NA TRBV4-2 CASSHGGPGELFF TGTGCCAGCAGCCACGGGGGCCCCGGGGAGCTGTTTTTT
TRBJ2-5 NA NA TRBV9 CASSGEDGTGETQYF TGTGCCAGCAGCGGAGAGGATGGGACCGGAGAGACCCAGTACTTC
TRBJ2-3 many TRBD2 TRBV29-1 CSVTSGSTDTQYF TGCAGCGTTACTAGCGGGAGCACAGATACGCAGTATTTT
TRBJ2-1 few TRBD2 TRBV5-1 CASTNSGSSHNEQFF TGCGCCAGCACCAATAGCGGGAGTAGCCACAATGAGCAGTTCTTC
TRBJ2-7 many NA TRBV20-1 CSARDPSSAYEQYF TGCAGTGCTAGAGATCCGAGCAGCGCCTACGAGCAGTACTTC
TRBJ2-7 many TRBD1 TRBV5-1 CASRLNSGTGPFQYF TGCGCCAGCAGGCTGAACTCCGGGACAGGTCCTTTTCAGTACTTC
TRBJ2-6 many NA TRBV20-1 CSAKGWGSGANVLTF TGCAGTGCTAAGGGGTGGGGCTCTGGGGCCAACGTCCTGACTTTC
TRBJ2-5 few TRBD1 TRBV7-9 CASSRSGGTGQETQYF TGTGCCAGCAGCCGATCCGGGGGGACAGGGCAAGAGACCCAGTACTTC
TRBJ1-3 NA TRBD1 TRBV27 CASSLLGQGVGNTIYF TGTGCCAGCAGTTTGCTGGGACAGGGAGTTGGAAACACCATATATTTT
TRBJ2-7 many NA TRBV5-1 CASSLGWMGTISYEQYF TGCGCCAGCAGCTTGGGATGGATGGGGACAATTTCTTACGAGCAGTACTTC
TRBJ2-2 many TRBD1 TRBV11-2 CASSLGQGANTGELFF TGTGCCAGCAGCTTAGGACAGGGGGCGAACACCGGGGAGCTGTTTTTT
TRBJ2-7 few NA TRBV7-9 CASSLVSQTGMTYEQYF TGTGCCAGCAGCTTAGTATCCCAAACAGGGATGACCTACGAGCAGTACTTC
TRBJ1-2 NA NA TRBV5-1 CASSLKGSERDGYTF TGCGCCAGCAGCCTTAAGGGATCCGAGAGAGATGGCTACACCTTC
TRBJ2-5 many TRBD2 TRBV5-1 CASSFHSGTPRETQYF TGCGCCAGCAGCTTCCATAGCGGGACGCCGCGAGAGACCCAGTACTTC
TRBJ2-5 many NA TRBV24-1 CATSDPRTEETQYF TGTGCCACCAGTGATCCCCGGACAGAAGAGACCCAGTACTTC
TRBJ1-5 few TRBD1 TRBV7-8 CASSLRVGQGGQPQHF TGTGCCAGCAGCTTACGCGTGGGACAGGGCGGTCAGCCCCAGCATTTT
TRBJ1-5 few TRBD1 TRBV6-2/TRBV6-3 CASRFDRETWNNQPQHF TGTGCCAGCAGATTTGACAGGGAGACTTGGAACAATCAGCCCCAGCATTTT
TRBJ2-5 many NA TRBV29-1 CSVPPQGRETQYF TGCAGCGTTCCACCGCAAGGGAGAGAGACCCAGTACTTC
TRBJ2-5 NA NA TRBV29-1 CSVGTRQETQYF TGCAGCGTTGGAACACGCCAAGAGACCCAGTACTTC
TRBJ1-1 few NA TRBV5-5 CASSFTAGVLNTEAFF TGTGCCAGCAGCTTCACGGCAGGGGTCCTGAACACTGAAGCTTTCTTT
TRBJ2-3 many NA TRBV9 CASSVVGQGADTQYF TGTGCCAGCAGCGTAGTTGGTCAGGGCGCAGATACGCAGTATTTT
TRBJ2-5 few NA TRBV7-9 CASSFARGLETQYF TGTGCCAGCAGCTTCGCGCGGGGGCTCGAGACCCAGTACTTC
TRBJ2-1 many TRBD1 TRBV27 CASIPTGQSSYNEQFF TGTGCCAGCATCCCTACGGGACAGAGCTCCTACAATGAGCAGTTCTTC
TRBJ2-7 many NA TRBV28 CASGDRLGEQYF TGTGCCAGCGGGGACCGGCTAGGGGAGCAGTACTTC
TRBJ2-7 many TRBD1 TRBV4-1 CASSQELTGEGYEQYF TGCGCCAGCAGCCAGGAGCTGACAGGGGAAGGATACGAGCAGTACTTC
TRBJ2-4 many NA TRBV18 CASSPPAGTKNIQYF TGTGCCAGCTCACCACCGGCAGGTACGAAAAACATTCAGTACTTC
TRBJ2-5 few TRBD1 TRBV29-1 CSGGQGALGETQYF TGCAGCGGCGGACAGGGGGCTCTAGGAGAGACCCAGTACTTC
TRBJ1-5 many NA TRBV4-3 CASSQDVRHNQPQHF TGCGCCAGCAGCCAAGACGTCAGGCACAATCAGCCCCAGCATTTT
TRBJ2-1 many NA TRBV21-1 CASSKEAQRDYNEQFF TGTGCCAGCAGCAAAGAAGCCCAGCGGGACTACAATGAGCAGTTCTTC
TRBJ2-1 many TRBD1 TRBV7-2 CASSSGTGALNEQFF TGTGCCAGCAGCTCGGGGACAGGGGCTCTCAATGAGCAGTTCTTC
TRBJ2-3 many NA TRBV24-1 CATSTGRGTDTQYF TGTGCCACCAGTACAGGGAGGGGCACAGATACGCAGTATTTT
TRBJ2-1 many TRBD1 TRBV15 CATSRVQGAFNEQFF TGTGCCACCAGCAGAGTACAGGGGGCTTTCAATGAGCAGTTCTTC
TRBJ1-5 many NA TRBV20-1 CSARDTTQPQHF TGCAGTGCTAGAGATACAACTCAGCCCCAGCATTTT
TRBJ2-1 many NA TRBV27 CAARGGSYNEQFF TGTGCCGCCAGGGGGGGCTCCTACAATGAGCAGTTCTTC
TRBJ2-1 many TRBD2 TRBV7-7 CASSPRTSGRVRGEQFF TGTGCCAGCAGCCCTCGGACTAGCGGGAGGGTTCGCGGTGAGCAGTTCTTC
TRBJ1-3 NA NA TRBV7-6 CASSPTVPGNTIYF TGTGCCAGCAGTCCGACAGTGCCCGGAAACACCATATATTTT
TRBJ2-7 many NA TRBV6-2/TRBV6-3 CASSSSIGYEQYF TGTGCCAGCAGCTCCTCAATTGGTTACGAGCAGTACTTC
TRBJ2-7 few TRBD2 TRBV7-2 CASSLTSGSLRTYEQYF TGTGCCAGCAGCTTAACTAGCGGGAGTTTAAGAACCTACGAGCAGTACTTC
TRBJ2-5 few TRBD1 TRBV29-1 CSVGQGALETQYF TGCAGCGTGGGACAGGGCGCGCTGGAGACCCAGTACTTC
TRBJ2-2 NA TRBD1 TRBV28 CASSSWTGGYTGELFF TGTGCCAGCAGTTCCTGGACAGGGGGTTACACCGGGGAGCTGTTTTTT
TRBJ2-1 many NA TRBV5-1 CASSLEAYEQFF TGCGCCAGCAGCTTGGAGGCTTATGAGCAGTTCTTC
TRBJ2-7 NA TRBD1 TRBV7-2 CASSLDGQGLGEQYF TGTGCCAGCAGCTTAGATGGACAGGGTTTGGGAGAGCAGTACTTC